What follows are 30 T cell receptor beta chains derived from one specimen sequenced in a study of technical replicates of blood from a few donors. Sequenced by immunoSEQ multiplex PCR; TCRdb stores in-frame clones only, minus some. The profile covers over 75,000 clones, with about 97% appearing a single time and 0.18% taken by the ten largest. The specimen sequenced was T cells isolated from PBMCs. These receptors all come from a human donor in good health.

V usage is TRBV2 and J usage is TRBJ2-1; 9 nucleotides agree with TRBD2. Germline trimming cut 1 base from V and 7 bases from J; bases unmatched to any gene: 8. Germline lookup yields CDR1 SNHLY and CDR2 FYNNEI. The CDR3 consists of 16 residues. CDR3 sequence (DNA): TGTGCCAGCAGTGAAGATAGCGGGAGTGGGTTGAATGAGCAGTTCTTC. It specifies CASSEDSGSGLNEQFF.

The chain couples TRBV4-1 to TRBJ1-2; TRBD1 aligns across 7 bases. The CDR3 has 18 amino acids. Germline lookup yields CDR1 MGHRA and CDR2 YSYEKL. The trim removed 8 bases at V and 0 bases at J, leaving 18 bases unmatched. As DNA, the CDR3 is TGCGCCAGCGCACTAAATTATCAGGGGGAACGAGCTAACTATGGCTACACCTTC. This encodes CASALNYQGERANYGYTF.

This clone is a singleton in its sample. The chain uses TRBV7-9 and TRBJ2-1; 9 nucleotides agree with TRBD1. Germline CDR1 SEHNR, CDR2 FQNEAQ (reference sequence). CDR3 length: 16 amino acids. J gave up 9 bases and V 4 bases, and 13 bases lay outside the gene matches. The CDR3 DNA reads as TGTGCCAGCAGCTCAGCACAGGGGGCGCGGTGGGGTGAGCAGTTCTTC. As protein: CASSSAQGARWGEQFF.

V gene TRBV28 combines with J gene TRBJ1-2; D may be TRBD1 (5 bases). The V end was cut by 2 bases, the J end by 4 bases, with 17 bases between. The CDR3 consists of 16 residues. Germline V lookup: CDR1 MDHEN, CDR2 SYDVKM. The CDR3 coding sequence is TGTGCCAGCAGTTTAACCCCAGGGCGGGGCGCCTATGGCTACACCTTC. Translated, it gives CASSLTPGRGAYGYTF.

The chain has TRBV5-4 and TRBJ2-1, with 13 bases matching TRBD2. Germline CDR1 is SGHNT and CDR2 is YYREEE (reference sequence). This CDR3 is 15 amino acids long. The trim removed 4 bases at V and 7 bases at J, leaving 5 bases unmatched. CDR3 loop: CASSPGLAGVNEQFF. CDR3 nucleotide sequence: TGTGCCAGCAGCCCCGGACTAGCGGGGGTTAATGAGCAGTTCTTC.

The rearrangement joins TRBV29-1 to TRBJ1-2; 9 nucleotides agree with TRBD1. Germline V gives CDR1 SQVTM, CDR2 ANQGSEA. This CDR3 region has 12 residues. Germline trimming cut 5 bases from V and 8 bases from J; bases unmatched to any gene: 6. The CDR3 sequence is CSVSTGGDGYTF. CDR3 nucleotide sequence: TGCAGCGTTTCTACAGGGGGCGACGGCTACACCTTC.

The chain combines TRBV4-1 with TRBJ2-2; a possible D gene is TRBD2 (5 bases). Germline V lookup: CDR1 MGHRA, CDR2 YSYEKL. Between the trimmed V and J ends, which lost 4 bases and 9 bases, there was a span of 12 bases. CDR3 length: 13 amino acids. CDR3 DNA: TGCGCCAGCAGCCCCGGAGCGGCGTGGGAGCTGTTTTTT. Encoded protein: CASSPGAAWELFF.

The chain uses TRBV4-1 and TRBJ1-1, with unresolved D. This CDR3 contains 14 residues. Trimming removed 1 base at V and 4 bases at J, with 10 bases between. Germline values: CDR1 MGHRA, CDR2 YSYEKL. CDR3 region: CASSQGPGVTEAFF. Here the CDR3 DNA reads TGCGCCAGCAGCCAAGGCCCCGGGGTCACTGAAGCTTTCTTT.

The chain carries TRBV28 and TRBJ1-2; 9 bases line up with TRBD1. J was trimmed by 7 bases and V by 5 bases; bases with no gene match: 5. This CDR3 region has 13 residues. The germline gives CDR1 MDHEN, CDR2 SYDVKM. The CDR3 sequence is CASSRPGQGGYTF. Here the CDR3 DNA reads TGTGCCAGCAGTAGACCGGGACAGGGTGGCTACACCTTC.

The rearrangement links TRBV5-1 to TRBJ2-1; 10 bases map to TRBD2. CDR1 is SGHRS and CDR2 is YFSETQ in the germline V gene. The length of the CDR3 is 16 residues. J gave up 0 bases and V 3 bases, and 3 bases lay outside the gene matches. For the CDR3, the DNA is TGCGCCAGCAGCTCTTTAGCGGGAGGCTCCTACAATGAGCAGTTCTTC. Translating gives CASSSLAGGSYNEQFF.

The rearrangement links TRBV30 to TRBJ2-2; D gene uncertain. Trimming pared 2 bases from V and 7 bases from J, leaving 11 bases between. Germline values: CDR1 GTSNPN, CDR2 SVGIG (reference sequence). This CDR3 region has 13 residues. The CDR3 spells CAWSLLVVGELFF. The CDR3 nucleotides read TGTGCCTGGAGTCTCCTCGTAGTCGGGGAGCTGTTTTTT.

Only one count was recorded for this clone. V usage is TRBV7-9 and J usage is TRBJ1-1; possibly TRBD1 for D (5 bases). The CDR3 loop spans 11 amino acids. The V end lost 5 bases, the J end lost 8 bases, and 9 bases lay between the germline ends. Germline values: CDR1 SEHNR, CDR2 FQNEAQ (reference sequence). CDR3: CASSPQVEAFF. The CDR3 DNA reads as TGTGCCAGCAGCCCACAGGTCGAAGCTTTCTTT.

This chain connects TRBV7-2 to TRBJ2-2; D remains unclear. V lost 5 bases and J 4 bases, leaving 14 bases between the germline ends. Germline values: CDR1 SGHTA, CDR2 FQGNSA. This CDR3 spans 15 amino acids. CDR3 amino acids: CASSHSRRPTGELFF. The CDR3 region has the DNA TGTGCCAGCAGCCACTCCAGGCGTCCCACCGGGGAGCTGTTTTTT.

This sequence joins TRBV4-2 and TRBJ2-7; 12 nucleotides line up with TRBD2. In germline, CDR1 is LGHNA, CDR2 YNFKEQ. This CDR3 region has 16 residues. Trimming removed 1 base from V and 5 bases from J; junction bases left unmatched: 6. The CDR3 loop is CASSQVLAGGRHEQYF. CDR3 nucleotides: TGTGCCAGCAGCCAAGTACTAGCGGGAGGTAGGCACGAGCAGTACTTC.

The J gene is TRBJ2-7, the V gene TRBV5-1, with a tentative D call TRBD1 (5 bases). V lost 2 bases, J lost 0 bases, and 12 bases lay in between. The V gene's germline CDR1 is SGHRS and CDR2 YFSETQ. There are 15 residues in the CDR3. The CDR3 loop reads CASSLTDSTSYEQYF. DNA of the CDR3: TGCGCCAGCAGCTTAACAGACAGCACCTCCTACGAGCAGTACTTC.

V gene TRBV11-1 combines with J gene TRBJ2-2; TRBD2 aligns across 9 bases. Germline V gives CDR1 SGHAT, CDR2 FQDESV (reference sequence). The J segment lost 5 bases and the V segment lost 1 base, leaving 8 bases of the junction unmatched. The CDR3 extends over 17 amino acids. CDR3 coding DNA: TGTGCCAGCAGCTTAGTGAGCGGGGGGTTAGGAACCGGGGAGCTGTTTTTT. This sequence encodes CASSLVSGGLGTGELFF.

The chain carries TRBV4-1 and TRBJ1-1; 7 bases are shared with TRBD1. The V gene's germline CDR1 is MGHRA and CDR2 YSYEKL. CDR3 length: 15 amino acids. The trim removed 1 base at V and 0 bases at J, leaving 2 bases unmatched. CDR3: CASSQGTGLNTEAFF. As DNA, the CDR3 is TGCGCCAGCAGCCAAGGGACAGGATTGAACACTGAAGCTTTCTTT.

This clone was seen once. The gene calls are TRBV10-3 and TRBJ2-2; 8 nucleotides align to TRBD2. Losses at the gene ends were 6 bases for V and 7 bases for J; bases not matched to a gene: 10. The length of the CDR3 is 15 residues. Germline V gives CDR1 ENHRY, CDR2 SYGVKD. The CDR3 region is CAIRDGRAEVGELFF. DNA of the CDR3: TGTGCCATCAGAGACGGGAGGGCCGAAGTCGGGGAGCTGTTTTTT.

As regards this clone: The sample has other DNA sequences that encode this CDR3 too. V and J are TRBV10-1 and TRBJ1-6; D is possibly TRBD1 (6 bases). Germline CDR1 and CDR2: WNHNN and SYGVQD (reference sequence). This CDR3 contains 14 residues. V lost 2 bases to trimming and J lost 9 bases, with 11 bases between them. CDR3 amino acids: CASSESQGSSPLHF. The CDR3 DNA follows: TGCGCCAGCAGTGAGAGTCAGGGGAGTTCACCCCTCCACTTT.

The chain uses TRBV2 and TRBJ2-7, with 8 bases aligning to TRBD1. The CDR3 has 14 amino acids. The V gene's germline CDR1 is SNHLY and CDR2 FYNNEI. Trimming took 0 bases from V and 3 from J; bases not matched to a gene: 1. The CDR3 coding sequence is TGTGCCAGCAGTGAAGCTGGACAGGGCTACGAGCAGTACTTC. Its translation: CASSEAGQGYEQYF.

The chain couples TRBV6-5 to TRBJ2-7; no reliable D call. The CDR3 contains 13 residues. Germline V gene data show CDR1 as MNHEY and CDR2 as SVGAGI. V lost 6 bases and J 2 bases, leaving 11 bases between the germline ends. The CDR3, as DNA: TGTGCCAGCAGCCCCTCGTTCGCCTACGAGCAGTACTTC. Residues: CASSPSFAYEQYF.

The table lists this clone with a count of one. The DNA for the CDR3 is TGTGCCAGCAGTTTAGGTCTCTATACAGCAGATACGCAGTATTTT. It is translated as CASSLGLYTADTQYF. The chain has TRBV27 and TRBJ2-3; D is uncertain. Trimming shortened V by 2 bases and J by 4 bases, and 13 bases separated the two germline ends. The CDR3 covers 15 residues. CDR1 and CDR2 (germline): MNHEY, SMNVEV (reference sequence).

V and J are TRBV7-2 and TRBJ2-5, with D possibly being TRBD1 (6 bases). The ends were cut back, 7 bases at V and 2 bases at J, with 14 bases in the middle. There are 14 residues in the CDR3. Germline CDR1 and CDR2: SGHTA and FQGNSA. CDR3 DNA sequence: TGTGCCAGCACCATAGGGGGAGCTCAAGAGACCCAGTACTTC. Its translation is CASTIGGAQETQYF.

The chain is built from TRBV6-1 and TRBJ1-1, with TRBD1 as a possible D gene (5 bases). Germline-derived CDR1 and CDR2 are MNHNS and SASEGT. There are 13 residues in the CDR3. Trimming stripped 9 bases from V and 1 base from J, with 12 bases between. CDR3 DNA: TGTGCCAGTGGGGCCACGTGGAACACTGAAGCTTTCTTT. Amino acid sequence: CASGATWNTEAFF.

The chain links TRBV2 to TRBJ2-1, with TRBD1 matching over 9 bases. V was clipped by 6 bases and J by 16 bases; unmatched bases: 4. Germline V gene sequence: CDR1 SNHLY, CDR2 FYNNEI. This CDR3 has 10 amino acids. The CDR3 nucleotides are TGTGCCAGCAGGGGACAGGGCCTCTTCTTC. The encoded protein is CASRGQGLFF.

This chain uses TRBV30 with TRBJ1-2; no definite D call. Germline values: CDR1 GTSNPN, CDR2 SVGIG (reference sequence). The CDR3 is 15 amino acids. The ends were cut back, 2 bases at V and 8 bases at J, with 21 bases in the middle. This CDR3 is CAWSIRDYLGRGYTF. The CDR3 DNA is TGTGCCTGGAGTATACGCGACTACCTCGGACGCGGCTACACCTTC. The full variable domain, in which reference TRBV30 and TRBJ1-2 provide the parts outside the CDR3, is SQTIHQWPATLVQPVGSPLSLECTVEGTSNPNLYWYRQAAGRGLQLLFYSVGIGQISSEVPQNLSASRPQDRQFILSSKKLLLSDSGFYLCAWSIRDYLGRGYTFGSGTRLTVV.

The V gene is TRBV18, the J gene TRBJ1-1; possible D gene TRBD1, 6 bases. The length of the CDR3 is 15 residues. The V end lost 3 bases, the J end lost 3 bases, and 14 bases lay between the germline ends. Germline CDR1 reads KGHSH; CDR2 reads LQKENI. DNA for the CDR3: TGTGCCAGCTCACCCCATGTGAAGGGGGACACTGAAGCTTTCTTT. Protein product: CASSPHVKGDTEAFF. The entire variable domain, with the rest obtained from reference TRBV18 and TRBJ1-1, is as follows: NAGVMQNPRHLVRRRGQEARLRCSPMKGHSHVYWYRQLPEEGLKFMVYLQKENIIDESGMPKERFSAEFPKEGPSILRIQQVVRGDSAAYFCASSPHVKGDTEAFFGQGTRLTVV.

The gene calls are TRBV2 and TRBJ2-1, with D perhaps TRBD2 (6 bases). The V end was cut by 6 bases, the J end by 9 bases, with 9 bases between. Germline V gene lookup returns CDR1 SNHLY and CDR2 FYNNEI. The CDR3 has 11 amino acids. The CDR3 DNA reads as TGTGCCAGCAGGACGCGGGGTGAGCAGTTCTTC. Its translation is CASRTRGEQFF. The entire variable domain, with the rest obtained from reference TRBV2 and TRBJ2-1, is as follows: EPEVTQTPSHQVTQMGQEVILRCVPISNHLYFYWYRQILGQKVEFLVSFYNNEISEKSEIFDDQFSVERPDGSNFTLKIRSTKLEDSAMYFCASRTRGEQFFGPGTRLTVL.

CDR3 in DNA: TGTGCCAGCAGCCCAGCGGGGGCACAGCCTAACTATGGCTACACCTTC. The encoded protein is CASSPAGAQPNYGYTF. J is TRBJ1-2 and V is TRBV9, with D perhaps matching TRBD1 (6 bases). The CDR3 is made up of 16 amino acids. Germline-derived CDR1 and CDR2 are SGDLS and YYNGEE. The ends were cut back, 4 bases at V and 0 bases at J, with 16 bases in the middle.

The chain is built from TRBV2 and TRBJ2-1; maybe TRBD2 (6 bases). CDR1 is SNHLY, CDR2 FYNNEI, per germline. V shed 4 bases and J shed 4 bases, with 17 bases lying between them. The CDR3 runs 16 residues. The CDR3 loop is CASSVEGSGVYNEQFF. CDR3 nucleotide sequence: TGTGCCAGCAGTGTAGAGGGTAGCGGAGTATACAATGAGCAGTTCTTC.